Below are 8 T cell receptor beta chains sequenced from a single sample in a study of T cells in Graves' hyperthyroidism and ophthalmopathy. Amplification of TCR beta CDR3 regions was performed using RNA transcripts as template. First-round RT-PCR with HTBI primers amplified the TCR CDR3 region. TCRdb re-derived calls from the multiplex PCR reads in MiXCR, one entry per CDR3 protein. The sample yields about 560,000 distinct CDR3 sequences, 12% to 15% seen once. The sequenced material came from blood. The receptors shown here come from a woman aged 40 to 55 with Graves' hyperthyroidism.

V usage is TRBV27 and J usage is TRBJ1-1; a possible D gene is TRBD1 (5 bases). Trimming cost V 5 bases and J 0 bases, with 13 bases left between them. The CDR3 totals 15 residues. The germline gives CDR1 MNHEY, CDR2 SMNVEV (reference sequence). The CDR3 sequence: CASSLRQGVNTEAFF. The DNA for the CDR3 is TGTGCCAGCAGTCTCAGACAAGGGGTGAACACTGAAGCTTTCTTT.

This clonotype was detected a few times. The CDR3 sequence is CATSRPGTGPKHNEQFF. CDR3 nucleotides: TGTGCCACCAGCAGGCCCGGGACGGGACCCAAGCACAATGAGCAGTTCTTC. This chain connects TRBV15 to TRBJ2-1; perhaps D is TRBD1 or TRBD2 (5 bases each). The CDR3 loop spans 17 amino acids. Germline CDR1 is LNHNV and CDR2 is YYDKDF (reference sequence). V was shortened by 3 bases and J by 5 bases, with 20 bases between the two germline ends.

This clonotype came up a few times. The chain employs TRBV24-1 and TRBJ1-5, with D perhaps matching TRBD1 (6 bases). Trimming removed 7 bases from V and 4 bases from J, with 10 bases in between. The CDR3 length is 13 residues. The germline V gene has CDR1 KGHDR and CDR2 SFDVKD. CDR3 coding DNA: TGTGCCACCAGACAGGGCCCAAATCAGCCCCAGCATTTT. Protein sequence: CATRQGPNQPQHF.

The V call is TRBV4-2, the J call TRBJ2-3, with D perhaps being TRBD1 or TRBD2 (5 bases each). The CDR3 has 17 amino acids. Trimming removed 0 bases from V and 3 bases from J, with 16 bases in between. Per germline, CDR1 LGHNA and CDR2 YNFKEQ. This chain's CDR3 is CASSQETTGTRTDTQYF. CDR3 bases: TGTGCCAGCAGCCAAGAAACTACCGGGACGCGAACAGATACGCAGTATTTT.

This clonotype has a count of ten or more. The CDR3 here is CASEQGARGYGYTF. The CDR3 nucleotides read TGTGCCAGTGAACAGGGGGCAAGGGGATATGGCTACACCTTC. The gene calls are TRBV2 and TRBJ1-2; TRBD1 matches at 9 bases. Trimming took 9 bases from V and 5 from J; bases not matched to a gene: 10. Germline CDR1 reads SNHLY; CDR2 reads FYNNEI. CDR3 length: 14 residues.

This clonotype was recorded at least ten times. The gene calls are TRBV20-1 and TRBJ2-1; D is unresolved. V lost 3 bases, J lost 7 bases, and 10 bases lay in between. Germline V lookup: CDR1 DFQATT, CDR2 SNEGSKA (reference sequence). There are 12 residues in the CDR3. The CDR3 loop is CSASLDVNEQFF. The CDR3 DNA reads TGCAGTGCTAGTCTCGACGTGAATGAGCAGTTCTTC.

This clonotype was observed many times. The chain has TRBV3-1 and TRBJ2-5, with D tentatively TRBD1 (5 bases). Germline V gene sequence: CDR1 LGHDT, CDR2 YNNKEL (reference sequence). V was shortened by 3 bases and J by 1 base, with 12 bases between the two germline ends. CDR3 size: 15 residues. CDR3 in amino acids: CASSHRVPGQETQYF. CDR3 in DNA: TGTGCCAGCAGCCACAGGGTACCGGGCCAAGAGACCCAGTACTTC.

The chain links TRBV3-1 to TRBJ1-5; no clear D. Trimming cost V 4 bases and J 9 bases, with 13 bases left between them. Germline CDR1 is LGHDT and CDR2 is YNNKEL (reference sequence). The CDR3 runs 13 residues. The CDR3 coding sequence is TGTGCCAGCAGCCCCCAGGATCGAGCGCCCCAGCATTTT. Its protein product is CASSPQDRAPQHF.